The 19 T cell receptor beta chains given below trace back to one sample, sequenced in a study of T cell responses to AZD1222 COVID-19 vaccine. Using immunoSEQ multiplex PCR, the repertoire was profiled, and TCRdb retains in-frame clones only, with some absent. The sample includes roughly 66,000 clones, 80% to 90% seen only once; the top ten take 5.4%. The sample consisted of peripheral blood, taken on day 0 of AZD1222 vaccination. Every receptor here comes from an adult in good health.

The CDR3 DNA follows: TGTGCCAGTAGTATCGGAGGTGATTATCAGCCCCAGCATTTT. It translates to CASSIGGDYQPQHF. V and J are TRBV19 and TRBJ1-5; D unclear. Germline lookup yields CDR1 LNHDA and CDR2 SQIVND (reference sequence). This CDR3 comprises 14 residues. Between the trimmed V and J ends, which lost 3 bases and 5 bases, there was a span of 11 bases. The full variable domain, its missing parts supplied by reference TRBV19 and TRBJ1-5, is DGGITQSPKYLFRKEGQNVTLSCEQNLNHDAMYWYRQDPGQGLRLIYYSQIVNDFQKGDIAEGYSVSREKKESFPLTVTSAQKNPTAFYLCASSIGGDYQPQHFGDGTRLSIL.

The V gene is TRBV3-1 (or the pseudogene TRBV3-2), the J gene TRBJ2-2; TRBD1 matches at 9 bases. Germline V gene data show CDR1 as LGHDT and CDR2 as YNNKEL (reference sequence). Trimming cost V 4 bases and J 1 base; bases outside gene matches: 4. CDR3 length: 16 amino acids. DNA of the CDR3: TGTGCCAGCAGCCCCTGGACAGGGGAGAACACCGGGGAGCTGTTTTTT. Its protein is CASSPWTGENTGELFF.

J is TRBJ2-2 and V is TRBV4-1; no reliable D call. CDR1 and CDR2 from the germline V gene are MGHRA and YSYEKL. V was shortened by 8 bases and J by 1 base, with 17 bases between the two germline ends. This CDR3 has 16 residues. The CDR3 DNA follows: TGCGCCAGCCATATCTCCTACACCGGGAACACCGGGGAGCTGTTTTTT. Amino acids: CASHISYTGNTGELFF.

The chain uses TRBV2 and TRBJ1-6; D uncertain. V lost 7 bases and J 10 bases, leaving 8 bases between the germline ends. The CDR3 spans 11 residues. Germline V gene lookup returns CDR1 SNHLY and CDR2 FYNNEI. For the CDR3, the DNA is TGTGCCAGCAACCAGGACTCACCCCTCCACTTT. This encodes CASNQDSPLHF.

V usage is TRBV11-2 and J usage is TRBJ2-7, with 7 bases matching TRBD2. This CDR3 is built from 15 residues. Trimming removed 7 bases from V and 3 bases from J; junction bases left unmatched: 12. CDR1 is SGHAT and CDR2 is FQNNGV in the germline V gene. CDR3 residues: CASTVGGGAVYEQYF. CDR3 in DNA: TGTGCCAGCACCGTGGGGGGAGGGGCGGTCTACGAGCAGTACTTC.

Only a few counts were recorded for this clone. The V and J genes are TRBV9 and TRBJ1-3; D not resolved. The CDR3 spans 16 residues. Per the germline V gene, CDR1 is SGDLS and CDR2 is YYNGEE. V was shortened by 3 bases and J by 0 bases, with 13 bases between the two germline ends. DNA of the CDR3: TGTGCCAGCAGCGCGGTGGTAGGGAGCTCTGGAAACACCATATATTTT. Amino acids: CASSAVVGSSGNTIYF.

The chain carries TRBV4-1 and TRBJ2-1; D not certain. Trimming left V 0 bases short and J 9 bases short, with 12 bases between. The germline V gene has CDR1 MGHRA and CDR2 YSYEKL. This CDR3 is built from 14 residues. CDR3 bases: TGCGCCAGCAGCCAAGAATTGGGAAGGATTGAGCAGTTCTTC. Translating it yields CASSQELGRIEQFF.

This chain uses TRBV2 with TRBJ1-2, with 7 bases that match TRBD1. Germline V lookup: CDR1 SNHLY, CDR2 FYNNEI. CDR3 length equals 14 residues. V lost 6 bases and J lost 2; bases outside the gene matches: 6. CDR3 loop: CASRDRAVNYGYTF. The CDR3 DNA is TGTGCCAGCAGAGACAGGGCGGTAAACTATGGCTACACCTTC. The full variable domain, in which reference TRBV2 and TRBJ1-2 provide the parts outside the CDR3, is EPEVTQTPSHQVTQMGQEVILRCVPISNHLYFYWYRQILGQKVEFLVSFYNNEISEKSEIFDDQFSVERPDGSNFTLKIRSTKLEDSAMYFCASRDRAVNYGYTFGSGTRLTVV.

The CDR3 DNA sequence: TGTGCCAGCTTAGGAACGGGGGCTGGCGAGCAGTACTTC. Translated, it gives CASLGTGAGEQYF. The gene calls are TRBV28 and TRBJ2-7; D is perhaps TRBD1 or TRBD2 (6 bases each). Trimming shortened V by 8 bases and J by 6 bases, and 17 bases separated the two germline ends. This CDR3 is 13 amino acids long. Per germline, CDR1 MDHEN and CDR2 SYDVKM.

The chain joins TRBV7-8 to TRBJ2-1; D uncertain. Between the trimmed V and J ends, which lost 0 bases and 8 bases, there was a span of 2 bases. CDR1 is SGHVS, CDR2 FQNEAQ, per germline. The CDR3 consists of 11 residues. CDR3 DNA sequence: TGTGCCAGCAGCTTAGCCCATGAGCAGTTCTTC. As protein: CASSLAHEQFF.

This chain connects TRBV6-5 to TRBJ1-6; 7 nucleotides agree with TRBD1. The J segment lost 10 bases and the V segment lost 8 bases, leaving 8 bases of the junction unmatched. The CDR3 is 13 amino acids. CDR1 is MNHEY, CDR2 SVGAGI, per germline. CDR3: CASGGQPNSPLHF. The CDR3 region has the DNA TGTGCCAGCGGGGGACAGCCTAACTCACCCCTCCACTTT.

Comment on this clone: Other DNA sequences within the sample encode an identical CDR3. This rearrangement joins TRBV30 to TRBJ2-7, with TRBD1 identical over 8 bases. V shed 5 bases, J shed 3 bases, and the junction held 6 bases outside the gene matches. This CDR3 is built from 13 residues. Germline V gene sequence: CDR1 GTSNPN, CDR2 SVGIG (reference sequence). The CDR3 coding sequence is TGTGCCTGGGGCAGGGGGCTAAGCTACGAGCAGTACTTC. It codes for CAWGRGLSYEQYF.

V is TRBV10-3 and J is TRBJ2-7; perhaps TRBD2 as D (5 bases). Germline CDR1 reads ENHRY; CDR2 reads SYGVKD. Trimming pared 2 bases from V and 0 bases from J, leaving 5 bases between. The length of the CDR3 is 13 residues. The CDR3 DNA follows: TGTGCCATCAGTGAGCGGGGCTCCTACGAGCAGTACTTC. As protein: CAISERGSYEQYF.

The chain carries TRBV5-1 and TRBJ1-1, with D uncertain. V shed 2 bases and J shed 1 base, with 9 bases lying between them. The CDR3 runs to 14 residues. Germline V gene sequence: CDR1 SGHRS, CDR2 YFSETQ. CDR3 sequence: CASSFGRSNTEAFF. The DNA of the CDR3 is TGCGCCAGCAGCTTCGGACGGTCGAACACTGAAGCTTTCTTT.

This chain links TRBV19 with TRBJ2-7; D possibly corresponds to TRBD1 (6 bases). Germline CDR1 and CDR2: LNHDA and SQIVND (reference sequence). Trimming removed 5 bases from V and 2 bases from J, with 10 bases in between. The CDR3 is 13 residues long. CDR3 loop: CASSDRLTYEQYF. In nucleotides, the CDR3 is TGTGCCAGTAGTGACAGGCTTACCTACGAGCAGTACTTC.

This chain joins TRBV18 and TRBJ1-1; D is undetermined. V dropped 1 base and J dropped 3 bases, with 12 bases sitting between them. This CDR3 is built from 15 residues. The germline V gene has CDR1 KGHSH and CDR2 LQKENI. The CDR3 DNA reads as TGTGCCAGCTCACCACGTAGACGCCAGGACACTGAAGCTTTCTTT. Protein sequence: CASSPRRRQDTEAFF.

V and J are TRBV5-1 and TRBJ2-5; weak D call: TRBD1 (6 bases). Germline V gene sequence: CDR1 SGHRS, CDR2 YFSETQ. The CDR3 is 14 amino acids. V was clipped by 0 bases and J by 2 bases, with 8 bases between them. The CDR3 DNA sequence: TGCGCCAGCAGCTTGGTGGACAGACAAGAGACCCAGTACTTC. The encoded protein is CASSLVDRQETQYF. Complete variable domain (other parts from reference TRBV5-1 and TRBJ2-5): KAGVTQTPRYLIKTRGQQVTLSCSPISGHRSVSWYQQTPGQGLQFLFEYFSETQRNKGNFPGRFSGRQFSNSRSEMNVSTLELGDSALYLCASSLVDRQETQYFGPGTRLLVL.

CDR3 sequence: CASSESQGRLYYEQYF. The CDR3 DNA sequence: TGTGCCAGCAGTGAAAGCCAAGGAAGGTTATACTACGAGCAGTACTTC. The V gene is TRBV2, the J gene TRBJ2-7; D is ambiguous. Germline CDR1 is SNHLY and CDR2 is FYNNEI. The CDR3 is 16 amino acids. With 2 bases removed from V and 3 bases from J, the gap between germline ends came to 17 bases.

V gene TRBV29-1 combines with J gene TRBJ1-1, with 9 nucleotides matching TRBD1. This CDR3 is 13 amino acids long. V lost 4 bases to trimming and J lost 0 bases; unmatched junction nucleotides: 0. CDR1 SQVTM and CDR2 ANQGSEA come from the germline V gene. The CDR3 loop is CSVGTGVNTEAFF. The CDR3 coding sequence is TGCAGCGTTGGGACAGGGGTGAACACTGAAGCTTTCTTT. The entire variable domain, with the rest obtained from reference TRBV29-1 and TRBJ1-1, is as follows: SAVISQKPSRDICQRGTSLTIQCQVDSQVTMMFWYRQQPGQSLTLIATANQGSEATYESGFVIDKFPISRPNLTFSTLTVSNMSPEDSSIYLCSVGTGVNTEAFFGQGTRLTVV.